This T cell receptor (beta chain) was sequenced in a study of patients and donors after allogeneic stem cell transplantation (dated by TCRdb to 2018 to 2021). Trimming costs V 6 bases and J 7 bases, and their ends lie 16 bases apart. CDR1 and CDR2 are drawn from the germline V gene (reference sequence): DFQATT, SNEGSKA. The CDR3 measures 12 amino acids from cysteine to phenylalanine. Only the CDR3 portion is preserved as DNA: 36 bases, with reading frame beginning at the first base. The library was made by RT-PCR. Instrument used: NextSeq 550. Using fastp at Q25 and MiXCR, TCRdb reprocessed the public reads and kept productive beta chains. Each entry is one CDR3 protein sequence, shown with its most common DNA and genes. The sample data list some 160,000 distinct CDR3 sequences, and about a quarter of these were observed just once. Together, the top ten hold roughly 27% of the sample. For this clonotype: The antigen this receptor binds is unknown. No qualities accompany the bases; no much larger clone lies one base away.

Rearrangement joined TRBV20-1 to TRBJ2-7, with the D gene call left open. This TCR came from a human donor who was either an allogeneic HSCT recipient or a stem cell or donor lymphocyte infusion donor (not recorded which). It is not recorded whose cells these are; they may come from a transplant donor. Sequenced sample: blood, either unsorted or a sorted T cell fraction (not recorded which). The CDR3 corresponds to CSADHRMGEQYF. The sequenced DNA is TGCAGTGCGGACCATCGGATGGGAGAGCAGTACTTC.